Below, 17 T cell receptor beta chains from the same sample are listed, as sequenced in a study of T cell changes during pregnancy in multiple sclerosis. Sequencing used immunoSEQ multiplex PCR; TCRdb keeps in-frame clones, though not all of them. The top ten clones hold around 2% of a sample with about 56,000 clones, approximately 90% of them seen once. The specimen comprised peripheral blood, sampled in the first trimester of pregnancy. These TCRs come from a female donor in good health, enrolled as a control in a pregnancy study.

The chain couples TRBV7-8 to TRBJ2-5, with D perhaps TRBD1 (6 bases). V was shortened by 1 base and J by 5 bases, with 17 bases between the two germline ends. In germline, CDR1 is SGHVS, CDR2 FQNEAQ. This CDR3 region has 16 residues. The CDR3, as DNA: TGTGCCAGCAGCTTAGGGGCTCGGGGAAGGGGGGAGACCCAGTACTTC. Translation gives CASSLGARGRGETQYF.

CDR3 residues: CASSDFRGDEQFF. CDR3 in DNA: TGTGCCAGCAGTGATTTCAGGGGAGATGAGCAGTTCTTC. The chain links TRBV2 to TRBJ2-1; D might be TRBD1 (6 bases). Germline-derived CDR1 and CDR2 are SNHLY and FYNNEI. V lost 3 bases to trimming and J lost 8 bases, with 11 bases between them. This CDR3 is 13 amino acids long.

V and J are TRBV5-1 and TRBJ2-5; 7 bases are a match to TRBD1. The CDR3 has 15 residues. V lost 3 bases and J lost 1; bases outside the gene matches: 6. From germline, CDR1 is SGHRS and CDR2 YFSETQ. The CDR3 nucleotides read TGCGCCAGCAGCTCAGCCGGGACAGCCCAAGAGACCCAGTACTTC. As protein: CASSSAGTAQETQYF.

The J gene is TRBJ2-2, the V gene TRBV11-2, with D maybe TRBD2 (6 bases). This CDR3 spans 17 amino acids. Between the trimmed V and J ends, which lost 1 base and 1 base, there was a span of 13 bases. Looked up from germline, CDR1 is SGHAT and CDR2 is FQNNGV. CDR3 nucleotides: TGTGCCAGCAGCTTAGGGCTCTCGCGGGGGAACACCGGGGAGCTGTTTTTT. Residues: CASSLGLSRGNTGELFF.

The rearrangement uses TRBV18 and TRBJ2-7; 7 nucleotides line up with TRBD2. Losses at the gene ends were 6 bases for V and 2 bases for J; bases not matched to a gene: 4. The CDR3 covers 13 residues. The germline CDR1 and CDR2 sequences are KGHSH and LQKENI. CDR3 in DNA: TGTGCCAGCTCTCAGCGGGGCCCCTACGAGCAGTACTTC. As protein: CASSQRGPYEQYF.

The rearrangement uses TRBV4-2 and TRBJ2-1, with D perhaps TRBD2 (6 bases). Germline CDR1 LGHNA, CDR2 YNFKEQ. V gave up 3 bases and J gave up 8 bases, with 20 bases separating them. CDR3 length: 16 amino acids. Written as DNA, the CDR3 is TGTGCCAGCAGCCAGGAAAAAACACTAGCTAGCGATGAGCAGTTCTTC. This translates into CASSQEKTLASDEQFF.

This clone was recorded once. The chain joins TRBV2 to TRBJ1-2; D unclear. V was trimmed by 7 bases and J by 0 bases, leaving 9 bases between them. The germline gives CDR1 SNHLY, CDR2 FYNNEI. There are 13 residues in the CDR3. CDR3 sequence (DNA): TGTGCCAGCACCGCAGGAACTAACTATGGCTACACCTTC. Its protein product is CASTAGTNYGYTF.

The CDR3 DNA is TGTGCCAGCAGCCCGAGGTCTAGCGGGGGGCATGATGAGCAGTTCTTC. Translated, it gives CASSPRSSGGHDEQFF. The chain employs TRBV9 and TRBJ2-1; 11 positions agree with TRBD2. V lost 4 bases and J lost 8; bases outside the gene matches: 11. CDR1 is SGDLS and CDR2 is YYNGEE in the germline V gene. The CDR3 spans 16 residues. Full variable domain (rest looked up from reference TRBV9 and TRBJ2-1): DSGVTQTPKHLITATGQRVTLRCSPRSGDLSVYWYQQSLDQGLQFLIQYYNGEERAKGNILERFSAQQFPDLHSELNLSSLELGDSALYFCASSPRSSGGHDEQFFGPGTRLTVL.

The chain has TRBV11-2 and TRBJ2-1, with D perhaps matching TRBD1 (6 bases). The V end lost 4 bases, the J end lost 6 bases, and 16 bases lay between the germline ends. The CDR3 contains 15 residues. CDR1 and CDR2 from the germline V gene are SGHAT and FQNNGV. CDR3: CASSSQGAFGNEQFF. The CDR3 DNA follows: TGTGCCAGCAGCTCACAGGGAGCGTTTGGCAATGAGCAGTTCTTC.

V is TRBV23-1 and J is TRBJ2-7; the D gene is possibly TRBD2 (5 bases). TRBV23-1 is an open reading frame whose function is uncertain. The V end lost 5 bases, the J end lost 4 bases, and 15 bases lay between the germline ends. The CDR3 loop spans 14 amino acids. The CDR3 region has the DNA TGCGCCAGCAGTGTGGACCGACGGAGGTACGAGCAGTACTTC. Amino acid sequence: CASSVDRRRYEQYF.

V and J are TRBV14 and TRBJ2-3; TRBD2 aligns across 7 bases. Germline V gene sequence: CDR1 SGHDN, CDR2 FVKESK. The V gene end was trimmed by 0 bases and the J gene end by 14 bases; junction bases not matched to a gene: 14. The length of the CDR3 is 15 residues. For the CDR3, the DNA is TGTGCCAGCAGCCAAGATAGGGCTAGCGGCTCTGTAAGGTATTTT. Translating it yields CASSQDRASGSVRYF.

With regard to this clone: An end of the junction does not agree with germline; a read error may underlie this. The V gene is TRBV6-6, the J gene TRBJ2-1; D uncertain. Germline CDR1 is MNHNY and CDR2 is SVGAGI (reference sequence). The CDR3 runs 12 residues. CDR3 sequence: CASSGSSNEQFF. The DNA for the CDR3 is TGTGCCAGCAGCGGGTCCTCCAATGAGCAGTTCTTC.

CDR3 bases: TGTGCCAGCCCCCCCCCTAGCGAGGTCTACGAGCAGTACTTC. Protein sequence: CASPPPSEVYEQYF. V is TRBV6-1 and J is TRBJ2-7; TRBD2 might be the D (6 bases). CDR1 and CDR2 from the germline V gene are MNHNS and SASEGT. Between the trimmed V and J ends, which lost 8 bases and 3 bases, there was a span of 17 bases. CDR3 length: 14 amino acids.

Comment on this clone: At one end the junction does not follow the germline gene, possibly because of a read error. The chain employs TRBV7-7 and TRBJ2-7; 7 nucleotides line up with TRBD2. This CDR3 has 15 residues. Germline lookup yields CDR1 SSHAT and CDR2 FNYEAQ (reference sequence). The DNA for the CDR3 is TGTGCTAGCAGCTTAGAGGCGGGAGCGGACTACGAGCAGTACTTC. Translated: CASSLEAGADYEQYF.

This chain uses TRBV5-1 with TRBJ2-3, with D possibly being TRBD2 (6 bases). V lost 5 bases to trimming and J lost 5 bases, with 24 bases between them. Germline CDR1 and CDR2: SGHRS and YFSETQ. The CDR3 spans 17 residues. CDR3 nucleotide sequence: TGCGCCAGCAGTCAATTACGCAGCGGGTCCCTGGGAGATACGCAGTATTTT. This translates into CASSQLRSGSLGDTQYF. Complete variable domain (other parts from reference TRBV5-1 and TRBJ2-3): KAGVTQTPRYLIKTRGQQVTLSCSPISGHRSVSWYQQTPGQGLQFLFEYFSETQRNKGNFPGRFSGRQFSNSRSEMNVSTLELGDSALYLCASSQLRSGSLGDTQYFGPGTRLTVL.

Only one count was recorded for this clone. This chain connects TRBV15 to TRBJ2-3, with D possibly matching TRBD2 (6 bases). The CDR3 extends over 14 amino acids. Looked up from germline, CDR1 is LNHNV and CDR2 is YYDKDF (reference sequence). V was pared by 1 base and J by 1 base, with 6 bases between. The CDR3 loop reads CATSRGLGTDTQYF. CDR3 nucleotides: TGTGCCACCAGCAGAGGACTAGGCACAGATACGCAGTATTTT.

In nucleotides, the CDR3 is TGTGCCAGCAGTTTATCCACGCTGGGGGCCACTGAAGCTTTCTTT. It yields the protein CASSLSTLGATEAFF. The chain is built from TRBV27 and TRBJ1-1; weak D call: TRBD1 (6 bases). Trimming left V 0 bases short and J 4 bases short, with 12 bases between. Germline values: CDR1 MNHEY, CDR2 SMNVEV (reference sequence). The CDR3 sequence is 15 residues long.